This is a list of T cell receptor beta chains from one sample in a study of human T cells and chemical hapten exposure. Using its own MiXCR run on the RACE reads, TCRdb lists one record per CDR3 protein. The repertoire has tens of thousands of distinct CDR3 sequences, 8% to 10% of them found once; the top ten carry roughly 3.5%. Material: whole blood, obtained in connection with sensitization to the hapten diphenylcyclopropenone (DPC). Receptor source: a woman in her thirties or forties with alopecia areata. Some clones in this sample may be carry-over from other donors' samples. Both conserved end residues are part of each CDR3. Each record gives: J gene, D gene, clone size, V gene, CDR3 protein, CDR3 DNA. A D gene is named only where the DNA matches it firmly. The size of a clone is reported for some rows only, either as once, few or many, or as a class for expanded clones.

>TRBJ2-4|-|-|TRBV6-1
CASTGTPKSKNIQYF
TGTGCCAGCACCGGGACGCCTAAATCCAAAAACATTCAGTACTTC
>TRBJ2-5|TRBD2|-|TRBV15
CATSKPGTSGAQETQYF
TGTGCCACCAGCAAACCCGGGACTAGCGGGGCCCAAGAGACCCAGTACTTC
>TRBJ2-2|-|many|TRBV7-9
CASSLPRDAGELFF
TGTGCCAGCAGCTTACCCAGGGATGCCGGGGAGCTGTTTTTT
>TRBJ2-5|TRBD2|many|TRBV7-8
CASSSRLAGETQYF
TGTGCCAGCAGCTCGCGACTAGCGGGAGAGACCCAGTACTTC
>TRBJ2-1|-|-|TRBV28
CATGATYNEQFF
TGTGCCACCGGGGCGACCTACAATGAGCAGTTCTTC
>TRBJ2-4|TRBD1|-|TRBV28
CASSLQGDWNIQYF
TGTGCCAGCAGTTTACAGGGGGATTGGAACATTCAGTACTTC
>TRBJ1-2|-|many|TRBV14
CASSQDSLYGYTF
TGTGCCAGCAGCCAGGACAGCCTCTATGGCTACACCTTC
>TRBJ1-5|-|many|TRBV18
CASSPSQEAQPQHF
TGTGCCAGCTCACCCTCCCAGGAGGCCCAGCCCCAGCATTTT
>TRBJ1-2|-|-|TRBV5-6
CASSRGVWGSGRYGYTF
TGTGCCAGCAGCCGGGGCGTGTGGGGCTCGGGGCGCTATGGCTACACCTTC
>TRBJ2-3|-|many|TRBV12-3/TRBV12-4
CASSPMLWGAGSTDTQYF
TGTGCCAGCAGTCCTATGTTGTGGGGGGCAGGGAGCACAGATACGCAGTATTTT
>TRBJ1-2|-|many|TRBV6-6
CASREHQGFDGYTF
TGTGCCAGCAGGGAACATCAGGGGTTTGATGGCTACACCTTC
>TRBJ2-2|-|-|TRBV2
CASSDSNKGGELFF
TGTGCCAGCAGTGACTCTAATAAGGGCGGGGAGCTGTTTTTT
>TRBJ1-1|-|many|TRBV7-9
CASSLGEGTEAFF
TGTGCCAGCAGCTTAGGTGAGGGCACTGAAGCTTTCTTT
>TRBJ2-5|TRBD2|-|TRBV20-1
CSAPGLAGGFPPETQYF
TGCAGTGCCCCGGGACTAGCGGGGGGCTTTCCCCCGGAGACCCAGTACTTC
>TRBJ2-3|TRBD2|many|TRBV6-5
CASTRGGPDTQYF
TGTGCCAGCACCCGGGGGGGCCCAGATACGCAGTATTTT
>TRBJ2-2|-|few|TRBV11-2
CASSLSGVGTGELFF
TGTGCCAGCAGCTTATCAGGGGTCGGCACCGGGGAGCTGTTTTTT
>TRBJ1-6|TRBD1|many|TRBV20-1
CSAPGQGIFSPLHF
TGCAGTGCTCCGGGACAGGGTATTTTCTCACCCCTCCACTTT